The present TCR beta chain was sequenced within a study of cytomegalovirus exposure and HLA in healthy donors. Notes on this clone: Its specificity is unknown.

Findings and limits, study-wide: Both high specificity and high sensitivity reportedly marked the classifier's diagnosis of cytomegalovirus status. In vitro, three CMV-associated chains proved specific for CMV antigens. According to the study, 160 or so TCR beta chains were cytomegalovirus-associated.

Looked up from germline, CDR1 is SGHRS and CDR2 is YFSETQ. Unmatched junction bases numbered 14, after V lost 7 bases and J lost 2 bases. The CDR3 contains 16 residues. The donors formed part of the approximately 120-subject validation cohort, distinct from the roughly 640-subject first cohort. Some clones are missing from TCRdb's copy, which holds only in-frame ones; the method was immunoSEQ multiplex PCR. The top ten clones hold 2% to 2.5% of a sample with 150,000 to 200,000 clones, approximately 86% of them seen once. This clonotype was sampled from a man aged 25 to 40 in good health and CMV-seropositive. The specimen was PBMCs. The rearrangement joins TRBV5-1 to TRBJ2-7, with 8 bases matching TRBD1. The CDR3 DNA follows: TGCGCCAGCCGCTCCCATACCGGGACAGGAGCCTACGAGCAGTACTTC. This encodes CASRSHTGTGAYEQYF.